Presented here are 9 T cell receptor beta chains from one specimen sequenced in a study of blood T cell repertoires in COVID-19. Produced via immunoSEQ multiplex PCR; TCRdb's table is partial and in-frame only. The data contain fewer than 200,000 clones, roughly 82% of them singletons. Sequencing was performed on peripheral blood. These receptors were collected from a woman aged 55-75 years with COVID-19, enrolled during active disease.

The chain combines TRBV5-4 with TRBJ1-1, with D perhaps TRBD1 (5 bases). V lost 4 bases, J lost 1 base, and 14 bases lay in between. The CDR3 loop spans 15 amino acids. Germline lookup yields CDR1 SGHNT and CDR2 YYREEE (reference sequence). The CDR3 DNA reads TGTGCCAGCAGCCCAGAGGGACTGAGGAACACTGAAGCTTTCTTT. Translated: CASSPEGLRNTEAFF.

As to this clone: Different DNA sequences within this sample yield the same CDR3. The chain links TRBV2 to TRBJ1-1; 9 bases are a match to TRBD1. Trimming took 7 bases from V and 3 from J; bases not matched to a gene: 3. The CDR3 has 13 residues. Germline V gene data show CDR1 as SNHLY and CDR2 as FYNNEI. In nucleotides, the CDR3 is TGTGCCAGCATCCGGGACAGGGACACTGAAGCTTTCTTT. Protein: CASIRDRDTEAFF.

The V call is TRBV4-1, the J call TRBJ1-2, with a possible D match to TRBD1 (5 bases). Germline lookup yields CDR1 MGHRA and CDR2 YSYEKL. Trimming removed 4 bases from V and 5 bases from J, with 14 bases in between. The CDR3 contains 14 residues. This chain's CDR3 is CASSPPSGIYGYTF. DNA for the CDR3: TGCGCCAGCAGCCCACCTTCAGGGATTTATGGCTACACCTTC.

The V gene is TRBV5-5, the J gene TRBJ2-3; D might be TRBD1 (6 bases). Germline V gives CDR1 SGHKS, CDR2 YYEKEE (reference sequence). The CDR3 length is 16 residues. V was pared by 4 bases and J by 0 bases, with 15 bases between. The CDR3: CASSITRGSSTDTQYF. DNA of the CDR3: TGTGCCAGCAGCATCACTAGGGGGAGTAGCACAGATACGCAGTATTTT.

The CDR3 protein is CASQRDTLNEQFF. Written as DNA, the CDR3 is TGTGCCAGCCAGCGGGATACATTGAATGAGCAGTTCTTC. The rearrangement uses TRBV19 and TRBJ2-1; 7 nucleotides match TRBD2. V trimming: 9 bases; J trimming: 7 bases; junction bases outside the gene matches: 9. The length of the CDR3 is 13 residues. Germline assignment: CDR1 LNHDA and CDR2 SQIVND (reference sequence).

The chain recombines TRBV2 with TRBJ1-1; D is unresolved. The V end lost 8 bases, the J end lost 0 bases, and 13 bases lay between the germline ends. CDR3 size: 14 residues. Looked up from germline, CDR1 is SNHLY and CDR2 is FYNNEI. CDR3 protein: CASEGGRLNTEAFF. Written as DNA, the CDR3 is TGTGCCAGCGAGGGAGGGCGGTTGAACACTGAAGCTTTCTTT. Full variable domain (rest looked up from reference TRBV2 and TRBJ1-1): EPEVTQTPSHQVTQMGQEVILRCVPISNHLYFYWYRQILGQKVEFLVSFYNNEISEKSEIFDDQFSVERPDGSNFTLKIRSTKLEDSAMYFCASEGGRLNTEAFFGQGTRLTVV.

The chain combines TRBV9 with TRBJ1-5; no firm D call. The CDR3 consists of 14 residues. V was shortened by 0 bases and J by 0 bases, with 4 bases between the two germline ends. Germline lookup yields CDR1 SGDLS and CDR2 YYNGEE. The DNA for the CDR3 is TGTGCCAGCAGCGTAGACTATAGCAATCAGCCCCAGCATTTT. Protein: CASSVDYSNQPQHF.

The gene calls are TRBV6-6 and TRBJ2-6; D not certain. The CDR3 has 14 amino acids. The V end was cut by 8 bases, the J end by 0 bases, with 8 bases between. Germline assignment: CDR1 MNHNY and CDR2 SVGAGI (reference sequence). This CDR3 reads CASQESSGANVLTF. CDR3 DNA: TGTGCCAGCCAAGAGAGCTCTGGGGCCAACGTCCTGACTTTC.

The J gene is TRBJ1-4, the V gene TRBV5-8; D is perhaps TRBD1 (5 bases). The CDR3 runs 15 residues. V lost 4 bases to trimming and J lost 8 bases, with 18 bases between them. In germline, CDR1 is SGHTS, CDR2 YDEGEE. CDR3 loop: CASSPGSGLGEKLFF. The DNA of the CDR3 is TGTGCCAGCAGCCCCGGATCAGGGCTTGGGGAAAAACTGTTTTTT.